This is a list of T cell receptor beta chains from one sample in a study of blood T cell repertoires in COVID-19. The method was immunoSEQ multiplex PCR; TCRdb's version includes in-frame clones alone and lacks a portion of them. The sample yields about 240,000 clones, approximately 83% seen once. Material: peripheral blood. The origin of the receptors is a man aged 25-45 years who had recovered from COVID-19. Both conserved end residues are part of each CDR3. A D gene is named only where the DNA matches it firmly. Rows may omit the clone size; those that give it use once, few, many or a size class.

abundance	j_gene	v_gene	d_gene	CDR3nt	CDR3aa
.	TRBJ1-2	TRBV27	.	TGTGCCAGCAGTTTAGTGCGGGGTATTAATGGCTACACCTTC	CASSLVRGINGYTF
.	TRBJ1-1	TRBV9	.	TGTGCCAGCAGCGTAGCTGGGGGCTCGGGAACTGAAGCTTTCTTT	CASSVAGGSGTEAFF
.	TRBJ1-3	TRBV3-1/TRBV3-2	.	TGTGCCAGCAGCCCCCGGAGGGCCGCTGGAAACACCATATATTTT	CASSPRRAAGNTIYF
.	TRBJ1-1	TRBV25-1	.	TGTGCCAGTCGGCGGGGGACTGAAGCTTTCTTT	CASRRGTEAFF
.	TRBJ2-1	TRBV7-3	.	TGTGCCAGCAGCTTAGAGTTGACTCCGTACAATGAGCAGTTCTTC	CASSLELTPYNEQFF
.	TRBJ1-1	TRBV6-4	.	TGTGCCAGCAGTGGCCAGGCGAACACTGAAGCTTTCTTT	CASSGQANTEAFF
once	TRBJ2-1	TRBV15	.	TGTGCCACCAGCGGGGGAGGGGGGCTCCCCTACAATGAGCAGTTCTTC	CATSGGGGLPYNEQFF
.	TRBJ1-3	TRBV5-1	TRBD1	TGCGCCAGCAGCTACGGACAGGCCGATAGAAGTACCATATATTTT	CASSYGQADRSTIYF
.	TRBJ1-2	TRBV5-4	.	TGTGCCAGCAGCTTGGCGGGGGAATGGGGCTACACCTTC	CASSLAGEWGYTF
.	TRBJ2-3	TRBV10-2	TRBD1	TGCGCCAGCGGGGGACAGGGACCAGATACGCAGTATTTT	CASGGQGPDTQYF
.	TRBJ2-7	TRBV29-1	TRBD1	TGCAGCGTTGAAGGGACAGGATACTACGAGCAGTACTTC	CSVEGTGYYEQYF
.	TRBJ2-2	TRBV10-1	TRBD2	TGCGCCAGTAGCGGGGGGGTGAACACCGGGGAGCTGTTTTTT	CASSGGVNTGELFF
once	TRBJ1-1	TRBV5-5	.	TGTGCCAGCAGCGTGACACGGGGGACTGAAGCTTTCTTT	CASSVTRGTEAFF
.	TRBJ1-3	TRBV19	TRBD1	TGTGCCAGTAGTGCGACAGGGGGCTACTCTGGAAACACCATATATTTT	CASSATGGYSGNTIYF
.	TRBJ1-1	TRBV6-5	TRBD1	TGTGCCAGCACTTGGAGGGACAGGGGAGATGAAGCTTTCTTT	CASTWRDRGDEAFF
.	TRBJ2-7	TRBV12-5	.	TGTGCTAGTGGACGGGGACAAAGCTACGAGCAGTACTTC	CASGRGQSYEQYF
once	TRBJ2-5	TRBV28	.	TGTGCCAGCGGACGGACAAGACAAGAGACCCAGTACTTC	CASGRTRQETQYF
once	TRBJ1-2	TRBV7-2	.	TGTGCCAGCAGCTTAGTGGTGGCGGCCGGGTATGACTACACCTTC	CASSLVVAAGYDYTF
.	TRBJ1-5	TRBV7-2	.	TGTGCCAGCAGCCAGGGCCAAGAAGGGCCCCAGCATTTT	CASSQGQEGPQHF
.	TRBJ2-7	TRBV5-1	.	TGCGCCAGCAGCTTAAACCCGGTGGGACATCCAAAGTACTTC	CASSLNPVGHPKYF
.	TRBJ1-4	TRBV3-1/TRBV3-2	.	TGTGCCAGCAGTTTCGGGTTCTCTAATGAAAAACTGTTTTTT	CASSFGFSNEKLFF
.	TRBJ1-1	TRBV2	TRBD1	TGTGCCAGCGCGGGACAGACAGGGGCGAACACTGAAGCTTTCTTT	CASAGQTGANTEAFF
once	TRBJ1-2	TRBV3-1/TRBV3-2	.	TGTGCCAGCAGCGACACCCGGGTCGGGACTACTATGGGCTACACCTTC	CASSDTRVGTTMGYTF
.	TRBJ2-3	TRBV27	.	TGTGCCAGCAGTTTAGACAGCATAGATACGCAGTATTTT	CASSLDSIDTQYF
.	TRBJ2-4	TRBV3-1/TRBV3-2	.	TGTGCCAGCAGCCAATGGCCTCCCATGCAAAGAAAAAACATTCAGTACTTC	CASSQWPPMQRKNIQYF
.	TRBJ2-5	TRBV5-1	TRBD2	TGCGCCAGCAGCGCGCTAGCGGGGGAGGAGAAGACCCAGTACTTC	CASSALAGEEKTQYF
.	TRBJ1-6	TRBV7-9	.	TGTGCCAGCACCTCCGAGGAGGTGATCTCTGGGCCCCTCCACTTT	CASTSEEVISGPLHF